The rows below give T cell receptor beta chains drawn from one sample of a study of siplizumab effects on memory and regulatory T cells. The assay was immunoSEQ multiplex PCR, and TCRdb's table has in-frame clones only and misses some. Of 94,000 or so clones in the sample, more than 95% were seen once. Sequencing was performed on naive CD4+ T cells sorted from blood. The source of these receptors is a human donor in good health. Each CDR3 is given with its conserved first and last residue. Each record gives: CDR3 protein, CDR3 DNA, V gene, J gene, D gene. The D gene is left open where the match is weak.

CDR3: CASRAGGSNTDTQYF
DNA: TGTGCCAGTAGGGCCGGGGGTAGCAATACAGATACGCAGTATTTT
V: TRBV19
J: TRBJ2-3
D: -

CDR3: CASSLSRANSNQPQHF
DNA: TGTGCCAGCAGCTTGAGCAGGGCTAATAGCAATCAGCCCCAGCATTTT
V: TRBV5-5
J: TRBJ1-5
D: -

CDR3: CASSLTEAEAFF
DNA: TGTGCCAGCAGCCTGACAGAGGCTGAAGCTTTCTTT
V: TRBV7-9
J: TRBJ1-1
D: -

CDR3: CASSLAGAGADTQYF
DNA: TGTGCCAGCAGCTTAGCGGGAGCGGGAGCAGATACGCAGTATTTT
V: TRBV7-8
J: TRBJ2-3
D: TRBD2

CDR3: CASSPRADQPQHF
DNA: TGTGCCAGCAGCCCCCGGGCAGACCAGCCCCAGCATTTT
V: TRBV6-6
J: TRBJ1-5
D: -

CDR3: CASSHDPGNGYTF
DNA: TGTGCCAGTAGTCATGACCCAGGGAATGGCTACACCTTC
V: TRBV19
J: TRBJ1-2
D: -

CDR3: CASSPTGDNEQFF
DNA: TGTGCCAGTAGTCCGACAGGGGACAATGAGCAGTTCTTC
V: TRBV19
J: TRBJ2-1
D: TRBD1

CDR3: CASSIGQGFNEQYF
DNA: TGTGCCAGCAGCATAGGACAGGGGTTCAACGAGCAGTACTTC
V: TRBV7-3
J: TRBJ2-7
D: TRBD1

CDR3: CASSLGTGPWKRFF
DNA: TGTGCCAGCAGCTTAGGGACAGGGCCTTGGAAGCGGTTCTTC
V: TRBV11-1
J: TRBJ2-1
D: TRBD1

CDR3: CASRTLAGGPYEQYF
DNA: TGTGCCAGCAGAACTCTAGCGGGGGGGCCCTACGAGCAGTACTTC
V: TRBV27
J: TRBJ2-7
D: TRBD2

CDR3: CASSPGGKQYF
DNA: TGTGCCAGCAGCCCAGGAGGAAAGCAGTACTTC
V: TRBV28
J: TRBJ2-7
D: -

CDR3: CASSPGVEQYF
DNA: TGCGCCAGCAGCCCTGGGGTCGAGCAGTACTTC
V: TRBV5-1
J: TRBJ2-7
D: -

CDR3: CASGQGVNTEAFF
DNA: TGTGCCAGCGGCCAAGGGGTGAACACTGAAGCTTTCTTT
V: TRBV7-3
J: TRBJ1-1
D: -

CDR3: CASSLTADLQETQYF
DNA: TGTGCCAGCAGCTTAACCGCCGACCTGCAAGAGACCCAGTACTTC
V: TRBV7-6
J: TRBJ2-5
D: -

CDR3: CASSPGRVANQPQHF
DNA: TGTGCCAGCTCACCAGGCAGGGTGGCCAATCAGCCCCAGCATTTT
V: TRBV18
J: TRBJ1-5
D: -

CDR3: CASRSDRGGNTIYF
DNA: TGTGCCAGCAGGAGCGACAGGGGGGGAAACACCATATATTTT
V: TRBV25-1
J: TRBJ1-3
D: TRBD1

CDR3: CASRGTGSSYEQYF
DNA: TGTGCCAGCAGAGGGACAGGGAGCTCCTACGAGCAGTACTTC
V: TRBV6-5
J: TRBJ2-7
D: TRBD1